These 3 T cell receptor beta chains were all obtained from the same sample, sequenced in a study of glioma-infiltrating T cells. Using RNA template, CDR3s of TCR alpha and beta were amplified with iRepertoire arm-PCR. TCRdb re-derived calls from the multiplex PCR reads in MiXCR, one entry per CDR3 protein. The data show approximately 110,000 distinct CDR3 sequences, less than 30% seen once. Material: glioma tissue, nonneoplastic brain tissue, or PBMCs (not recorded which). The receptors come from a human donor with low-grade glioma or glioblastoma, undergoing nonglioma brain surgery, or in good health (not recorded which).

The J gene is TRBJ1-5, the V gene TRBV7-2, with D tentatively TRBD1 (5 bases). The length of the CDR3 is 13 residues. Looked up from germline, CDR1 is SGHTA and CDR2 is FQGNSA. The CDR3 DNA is TGTGTTAGCAGCCCCCAACAGGATCAGCCCCAGCATTTT. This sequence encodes CVSSPQQDQPQHF.

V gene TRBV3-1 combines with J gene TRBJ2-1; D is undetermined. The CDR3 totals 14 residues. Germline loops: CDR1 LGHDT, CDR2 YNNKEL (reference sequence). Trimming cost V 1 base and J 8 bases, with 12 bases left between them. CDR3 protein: CASSQAPLADEQFF. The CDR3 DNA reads TGTGCCAGCAGCCAAGCGCCACTGGCGGATGAGCAGTTCTTC.

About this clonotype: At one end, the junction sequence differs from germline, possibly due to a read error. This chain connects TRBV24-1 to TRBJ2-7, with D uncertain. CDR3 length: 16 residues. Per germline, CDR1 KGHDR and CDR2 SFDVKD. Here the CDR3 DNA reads TGCGCCACCAGTGATTTGTTACAGTCGTCTCACTACAAGCAGTACTTC. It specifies CATSDLLQSSHYKQYF.